A single sample is the source of the 5 T cell receptor beta chains below, sequenced in a study of blood T cell repertoires in COVID-19. Measured with immunoSEQ multiplex PCR; TCRdb has only the in-frame clones, and not every one. The repertoire holds 540,000 or so clones, with roughly 89% as singletons. What was sequenced was peripheral blood. These receptors were obtained from a woman aged 45 to 65 with COVID-19, enrolled during active disease.

The gene calls are TRBV18 and TRBJ1-6, with D maybe TRBD1 (6 bases). V dropped 2 bases and J dropped 5 bases, with 7 bases sitting between them. Germline values: CDR1 KGHSH, CDR2 LQKENI. The CDR3 contains 14 residues. CDR3 DNA: TGTGCCAGCTCACCAGGGGACAATAATTCACCCCTCCACTTT. This translates into CASSPGDNNSPLHF.

The chain is built from TRBV2 and TRBJ2-2; TRBD2 agrees at 8 bases. Germline lookup yields CDR1 SNHLY and CDR2 FYNNEI. The ends lost 6 bases at V and 2 bases at J; junction bases unmatched: 8. The CDR3 totals 16 residues. The CDR3 reads CASRRVAGPNTGELFF. DNA of the CDR3: TGTGCCAGCAGGAGGGTAGCGGGACCTAACACCGGGGAGCTGTTTTTT.

The chain employs TRBV19 and TRBJ1-4; D remains ambiguous. The CDR3 is 13 residues long. V lost 1 base to trimming and J lost 11 bases, with 11 bases between them. Germline V lookup: CDR1 LNHDA, CDR2 SQIVND (reference sequence). CDR3 DNA: TGTGCCAGTAGTATAGTGGGCCGTCGGAAACTGTTTTTT. Translating gives CASSIVGRRKLFF.

This clone was found once. CDR3 in amino acids: CASRRDSTANSPLHF. CDR3 coding DNA: TGTGCCAGCAGGAGGGACTCAACGGCAAATTCACCCCTCCACTTT. This chain uses TRBV6-5 with TRBJ1-6; D is perhaps TRBD1 (5 bases). Looked up from germline, CDR1 is MNHEY and CDR2 is SVGAGI. The CDR3 totals 15 residues. V dropped 6 bases and J dropped 7 bases, with 16 bases sitting between them.

The rearrangement joins TRBV6-6 to TRBJ2-3; 7 bases fit TRBD1. Germline V gives CDR1 MNHNY, CDR2 SVGAGI (reference sequence). V was pared by 2 bases and J by 6 bases, with 8 bases of the junction left unmatched. CDR3 length: 15 residues. The CDR3 bases are TGTGCCAGCAGTTACCTGGACAGGATCGGGGATACGCAGTATTTT. It yields the protein CASSYLDRIGDTQYF.